The 20 T cell receptor beta chains presented below share a single source sample, sequenced in a study of regulatory T cells in long-lasting Graves disease. Time point meaning: newly diagnosed GD, antithyroid drugs for less than 3 months. PBMC RNA served as the TCR library source. Library construction for TCR beta used iRepertoire HTBI primers and Arm-PCR of CDR3 regions. TCRdb fed the multiplex PCR reads into MiXCR, producing one record per CDR3 protein. Of hundreds of thousands of distinct CDR3 sequences in the sample, about 16% are singletons; the top ten hold 25%. These data were also filed under a second study, of T cells in Graves' hyperthyroidism and ophthalmopathy.

This material consisted of peripheral blood mononuclear cells (PBMCs), taken at new diagnosis, from a patient treated with antithyroid drugs. The source of these receptors is a middle-aged woman with Graves disease.

Ten or more counts support this clonotype. V usage is TRBV10-1 and J usage is TRBJ1-1; D perhaps matches TRBD1 (5 bases). The CDR3 contains 15 residues. CDR1 is WNHNN, CDR2 SYGVQD, per germline (reference sequence). V lost 1 base and J 5 bases, leaving 14 bases between the germline ends. The CDR3 sequence: CASSEYRDGGTEAFF. The CDR3 region has the DNA TGCGCCAGCAGTGAGTACCGGGACGGGGGGACTGAAGCTTTCTTT.

This clonotype was counted ten times or more. The chain combines TRBV2 with TRBJ2-7, with 9 bases aligning to TRBD1. This CDR3 comprises 15 residues. CDR1 is SNHLY, CDR2 FYNNEI, per germline. The V and J ends lost 3 bases and 2 bases, in that order; junction bases with no gene match: 5. CDR3: CASSDRDRATYEQYF. The CDR3, as DNA: TGTGCCAGCAGTGACCGGGACAGGGCAACCTACGAGCAGTACTTC.

J is TRBJ1-1 and V is TRBV19; D is undetermined. The length of the CDR3 is 13 residues. Germline-derived CDR1 and CDR2 are LNHDA and SQIVND (reference sequence). V lost 4 bases and J 0 bases, leaving 6 bases between the germline ends. CDR3: CASSKELNTEAFF. The CDR3, as DNA: TGTGCCAGTAGTAAAGAGCTGAACACTGAAGCTTTCTTT.

The chain couples TRBV2 to TRBJ1-3, with no clear D. With 6 bases removed from V and 4 bases from J, the gap between germline ends came to 16 bases. Germline V gives CDR1 SNHLY, CDR2 FYNNEI. The CDR3 totals 15 residues. CDR3 nucleotide sequence: TGTGCCAGCAGAGCGGGCTCCGGAGGAGGAAACACCATATATTTT. Translation: CASRAGSGGGNTIYF.

This clonotype was counted only a few times. The chain joins TRBV2 to TRBJ1-5, with unresolved D. Germline V lookup: CDR1 SNHLY, CDR2 FYNNEI. The CDR3 runs to 14 residues. Trimming took off 3 bases at V and 2 bases at J, with 8 bases between the two ends. The CDR3 DNA follows: TGTGCCAGCAGTGAGGGGTCTGGCAATCAGCCCCAGCATTTT. Translated, it gives CASSEGSGNQPQHF.

This clonotype was picked up a small number of times. The chain carries TRBV4-1 and TRBJ2-7; the match to TRBD1 covers 7 bases. V lost 2 bases and J lost 1; bases outside the gene matches: 14. Germline CDR1 reads MGHRA; CDR2 reads YSYEKL. The CDR3 runs to 18 residues. CDR3 amino acids: CASSQLWARDRTSYEQYF. The CDR3 DNA reads as TGCGCCAGCAGCCAACTCTGGGCCCGGGACAGAACTTCCTACGAGCAGTACTTC.

This clonotype has ten or more counts. DNA for the CDR3: TGCGCCAGCAGCCCGGGACAGCACAATGAAAAACTGTTTTTT. Its translation is CASSPGQHNEKLFF. The chain recombines TRBV5-1 with TRBJ1-4; the match to TRBD1 covers 7 bases. CDR3 length equals 14 residues. The V gene end was trimmed by 4 bases and the J gene end by 5 bases; junction bases not matched to a gene: 5. Germline V gene data show CDR1 as SGHRS and CDR2 as YFSETQ.

This clonotype was found a few times. The CDR3 sequence: CASSIDLRWRGNTEAFF. The CDR3 DNA reads as TGTGCCAGTAGTATAGATCTGAGGTGGAGGGGGAACACTGAAGCTTTCTTT. The chain couples TRBV19 to TRBJ1-1; D is perhaps TRBD1 (5 bases). Germline V gene data show CDR1 as LNHDA and CDR2 as SQIVND (reference sequence). The CDR3 is made up of 17 amino acids. V lost 0 bases to trimming and J lost 1 base, with 15 bases between them.

This clonotype has only a few counts. This chain connects TRBV12-3 or TRBV12-4 to TRBJ2-4; possibly TRBD1 for D (6 bases). The CDR3 covers 14 residues. V dropped 5 bases and J dropped 3 bases, with 11 bases sitting between them. The CDR3 DNA is TGTGCCAGCAGTCTCAGCAGGGGCAAAAACATTCAGTACTTC. Protein sequence: CASSLSRGKNIQYF.

V and J are TRBV29-1 and TRBJ2-3; TRBD1 matches at 7 bases. J was trimmed by 1 base and V by 0 bases; bases with no gene match: 1. The germline gives CDR1 SQVTM, CDR2 ANQGSEA. This CDR3 has 14 amino acids. The DNA for the CDR3 is TGCAGCGTTGAAGAGGGACAGCGCACAGATACGCAGTATTTT. It specifies CSVEEGQRTDTQYF.

This clonotype appeared a few times. CDR3 DNA: TGCAGTGCTAGCGAGGAGGAAGCTTTCTTT. It translates to CSASEEEAFF. The chain carries TRBV20-1 and TRBJ1-1; D remains unclear. The ends were cut back, 3 bases at V and 8 bases at J, with 7 bases in the middle. CDR3 length equals 10 residues. Germline-derived CDR1 and CDR2 are DFQATT and SNEGSKA (reference sequence).

The rearrangement joins TRBV5-4 to TRBJ2-7, with 9 bases aligning to TRBD2. J lost 2 bases, V lost 8 bases, and 11 bases had no gene match. This CDR3 region has 15 residues. Germline CDR1 and CDR2: SGHNT and YYREEE (reference sequence). In DNA, the CDR3 is TGTGCCAGTAGTACTCCGACTAGCGGCACCTACGAGCAGTACTTC. Translating it yields CASSTPTSGTYEQYF. Full variable domain (remainder filled in from reference TRBV5-4 and TRBJ2-7): ETGVTQSPTHLIKTRGQQVTLRCSSQSGHNTVSWYQQALGQGPQFIFQYYREEENGRGNFPPRFSGLQFPNYSSELNVNALELDDSALYLCASSTPTSGTYEQYFGPGTRLTVT.

The table lists this clonotype with a few counts. This chain uses TRBV30 with TRBJ2-2; weak D call: TRBD1 (6 bases). The V gene's germline CDR1 is GTSNPN and CDR2 SVGIG (reference sequence). There are 13 residues in the CDR3. The V end was cut by 0 bases, the J end by 6 bases, with 8 bases between. The CDR3 region is CAWSVGGAGELFF. CDR3 in DNA: TGTGCCTGGAGTGTAGGGGGTGCCGGGGAGCTGTTTTTT.

The chain combines TRBV5-4 with TRBJ1-1; TRBD1 matches 9 bases. Germline values: CDR1 SGHNT, CDR2 YYREEE (reference sequence). Trimming took 4 bases from V and 7 from J; bases not matched to a gene: 5. The CDR3 has 13 residues. Written as DNA, the CDR3 is TGTGCCAGCAGCACGGACAGGGGCCTTGAAGCTTTCTTT. Translating it yields CASSTDRGLEAFF.

This clonotype was counted ten times or more. DNA for the CDR3: TGCAGTGCTAGGGGGCGCGAAGGCAATCAGCCCCAGCATTTT. Amino acids: CSARGREGNQPQHF. The genes are TRBV20-1 and TRBJ1-5; D possibly corresponds to TRBD1 (5 bases). Germline CDR1 reads DFQATT; CDR2 reads SNEGSKA (reference sequence). Trimming cost V 3 bases and J 2 bases, with 11 bases left between them. The CDR3 covers 14 residues.

This clonotype was observed a handful of times. V and J are TRBV4-2 and TRBJ1-2; TRBD1 is a possible D gene (5 bases). CDR3 size: 15 residues. CDR1 LGHNA and CDR2 YNFKEQ come from the germline V gene. The V gene lost 0 bases and the J gene lost 8 bases, with 16 bases spanning the gap. The CDR3 reads CASSQEGTRHGGYTF. The CDR3 region has the DNA TGTGCCAGCAGCCAAGAAGGGACCCGCCATGGAGGCTACACCTTC.

Ten or more counts support this clonotype. The J gene is TRBJ1-1, the V gene TRBV28; D is ambiguous. This CDR3 contains 13 residues. The ends were cut back, 7 bases at V and 3 bases at J, with 12 bases in the middle. The V gene's germline CDR1 is MDHEN and CDR2 SYDVKM. CDR3 protein: CASNARSDTEAFF. The CDR3 region has the DNA TGTGCCAGCAACGCCCGGAGCGACACTGAAGCTTTCTTT.

This clonotype was seen at least ten times. This chain uses TRBV10-2 with TRBJ1-2, with D possibly TRBD1 on 5 matching bases. Germline CDR1 WSHSY, CDR2 SAAADI. V was clipped by 7 bases and J by 6 bases, with 12 bases between them. This CDR3 has 12 amino acids. In nucleotides, the CDR3 is TGCGCCAGCATGAAGGGGATGGATGGCTACACCTTC. Its translation: CASMKGMDGYTF.

This clonotype was observed a handful of times. This rearrangement joins TRBV10-3 to TRBJ1-2, with D possibly TRBD1 on 6 matching bases. This CDR3 spans 16 amino acids. Trimming pared 2 bases from V and 8 bases from J, leaving 21 bases between. Germline V gene lookup returns CDR1 ENHRY and CDR2 SYGVKD. The CDR3 DNA is TGTGCCATCAGTGAGGAGAGGACAGAATTGTCGGCCGGCTACACCTTC. As protein: CAISEERTELSAGYTF.

The chain links TRBV15 to TRBJ1-3; D may be TRBD1 (6 bases). V lost 4 bases and J lost 4, with 8 bases in between. The germline V gene has CDR1 LNHNV and CDR2 YYDKDF (reference sequence). This CDR3 region has 13 residues. CDR3 amino acids: CATSKDRGNTIYF. As DNA, the CDR3 is TGTGCCACCAGCAAGGACAGAGGAAACACCATATATTTT.